The 5 T cell receptor beta chains below all came from one sample that was sequenced in a study of early T cells in non-severe SARS-CoV-2 infection. TCRdb re-derived calls from the 5' RACE reads in MiXCR, one entry per CDR3 protein. The data contain 30,000 or so distinct CDR3 sequences, around 5.4% of them singletons. Sequenced sample: whole blood. These receptors originate from an adult who was a healthcare worker with PCR-confirmed SARS-CoV-2 infection or an uninfected control (not recorded which).

This clonotype was picked up many times. The DNA for the CDR3 is TGTGCCAGCAGCTTAGTCCAGACGGATACGCAGTATTTT. Its protein is CASSLVQTDTQYF. The chain carries TRBV11-2 and TRBJ2-3; unclear D gene. Germline lookup yields CDR1 SGHAT and CDR2 FQNNGV. CDR3 length equals 13 residues. The V and J ends lost 1 base and 6 bases respectively, with 8 bases between them.

This clonotype was detected ten times or more. The chain is built from TRBV24-1 and TRBJ2-7; 11 bases are shared with TRBD1. The CDR3 sequence is 15 residues long. Germline V gene sequence: CDR1 KGHDR, CDR2 SFDVKD. Trimming took 9 bases from V and 2 from J; bases not matched to a gene: 8. CDR3 in amino acids: CATSGTGGPPYEQYF. The CDR3 DNA sequence: TGTGCCACCTCCGGGACAGGGGGACCTCCCTACGAGCAGTACTTC.

This clonotype was recorded at least ten times. The chain combines TRBV14 with TRBJ2-7, with 10 bases lining up with TRBD2. The V gene end was trimmed by 0 bases and the J gene end by 5 bases; junction bases not matched to a gene: 7. The CDR3 consists of 16 residues. The germline gives CDR1 SGHDN, CDR2 FVKESK. Here the CDR3 DNA reads TGTGCCAGCAGCCAAGACCCCACTAGCGGGATCGACGAGCAGTACTTC. It yields the protein CASSQDPTSGIDEQYF.

This clonotype occurred many times. The chain uses TRBV3-1 and TRBJ1-5; D might be TRBD1 (6 bases). Trimming pared 4 bases from V and 5 bases from J, leaving 15 bases between. This CDR3 has 15 amino acids. Germline-derived CDR1 and CDR2 are LGHDT and YNNKEL (reference sequence). The CDR3 DNA reads TGTGCCAGCAGCCCGGACCCAGGGGTCCATCAGCCCCAGCATTTT. Translating gives CASSPDPGVHQPQHF.

The table lists this clonotype with many counts. The chain links TRBV19 to TRBJ1-6; 7 positions agree with TRBD1. CDR1 and CDR2 from the germline V gene are LNHDA and SQIVND (reference sequence). CDR3 length: 13 amino acids. V gave up 8 bases and J gave up 6 bases; unmatched junction bases: 4. The chain's CDR3 is CASVGQVNSPLHF. CDR3 DNA sequence: TGTGCCAGTGTAGGACAGGTTAATTCACCCCTCCACTTT.